These 19 T cell receptor beta chains share one sample of origin, sequenced in a study of blood T cells in healthy people across ages. Primers used in a second PCR of about 6 to 11 cycles were a sample-barcoded 5' primer and a J-beta primer mix. TCRdb recomputed calls from the 5' RACE reads with MiXCR, one row per CDR3 protein. The sample carries over 950,000 distinct CDR3 sequences, 51% recorded once. Sequencing was carried out using blood. The receptors derive from a woman aged 60-70 years in good health.

This clonotype was recorded only once. The CDR3 spells CASSLAPGLAVYNEQFF. The CDR3 DNA follows: TGTGCCAGCAGCTTAGCTCCGGGACTAGCGGTTTACAATGAGCAGTTCTTC. The V and J genes are TRBV11-1 and TRBJ2-1, with 11 bases identical to TRBD2. V lost 0 bases and J lost 4; bases outside the gene matches: 5. The V gene's germline CDR1 is SGHAT and CDR2 FQDESV (reference sequence). The length of the CDR3 is 17 residues.

V usage is TRBV7-2 and J usage is TRBJ2-7, with D possibly matching TRBD2 (5 bases). Trimming cost V 0 bases and J 0 bases, with 9 bases left between them. The CDR3 has 15 residues. Germline loops: CDR1 SGHTA, CDR2 FQGNSA. CDR3 nucleotide sequence: TGTGCCAGCAGCTTAGCGCGGGTAGGCTCCTACGAGCAGTACTTC. Translating gives CASSLARVGSYEQYF.

The chain links TRBV20-1 to TRBJ2-1; 7 bases line up with TRBD2. Per the germline V gene, CDR1 is DFQATT and CDR2 is SNEGSKA (reference sequence). The CDR3 covers 13 residues. The trim removed 5 bases at V and 3 bases at J, leaving 4 bases unmatched. As DNA, the CDR3 is TGCAGTGCTGGGGAGGGTTACTACAATGAGCAGTTCTTC. It is translated as CSAGEGYYNEQFF.

The rearrangement joins TRBV29-1 to TRBJ2-2; TRBD1 might be the D (6 bases). The CDR3 is 12 amino acids. The V end lost 7 bases, the J end lost 1 base, and 7 bases lay between the germline ends. The germline CDR1 and CDR2 sequences are SQVTM and ANQGSEA. The CDR3 here is CSAGQNTGELFF. For the CDR3, the DNA is TGCAGCGCGGGACAGAACACCGGGGAGCTGTTTTTT.

This sequence joins TRBV15 and TRBJ2-7; D remains unclear. CDR3 length: 13 amino acids. V was pared by 8 bases and J by 3 bases, with 14 bases between. The germline V gene has CDR1 LNHNV and CDR2 YYDKDF (reference sequence). CDR3 sequence: CATGDRSFYEQYF. The CDR3 nucleotides read TGTGCCACCGGCGACCGGAGCTTCTACGAGCAGTACTTC.

The genes are TRBV4-1 and TRBJ2-7; no clear D gene. V was trimmed by 1 base and J by 2 bases, leaving 9 bases between them. The CDR3 consists of 14 residues. Germline CDR1 is MGHRA and CDR2 is YSYEKL. DNA of the CDR3: TGCGCCAGCAGCCAAGCAGCACTCACCTACGAGCAGTACTTC. This encodes CASSQAALTYEQYF.

DNA for the CDR3: TGTGCCAGCAGCGAGGGACCAACGGATACGCAGTATTTT. Protein product: CASSEGPTDTQYF. V usage is TRBV9 and J usage is TRBJ2-3; D may be TRBD1 or TRBD2 (5 bases each). Germline-derived CDR1 and CDR2 are SGDLS and YYNGEE. V lost 3 bases to trimming and J lost 6 bases, with 11 bases between them. The CDR3 sequence is 13 residues long.

V usage is TRBV5-1 and J usage is TRBJ2-4, with 8 bases fitting TRBD2. V shed 0 bases, J shed 7 bases, and the junction held 6 bases outside the gene matches. Germline CDR1 reads SGHRS; CDR2 reads YFSETQ. The CDR3 runs 15 residues. The CDR3 coding sequence is TGCGCCAGCAGCTTGGATTCGGCGGGGGGCAACATTCAGTACTTC. The encoded protein is CASSLDSAGGNIQYF.

The table lists this clonotype with a few counts. The rearrangement uses TRBV12-3 or TRBV12-4 and TRBJ2-5; the match to TRBD2 covers 12 bases. CDR3 length: 15 residues. After removal of 2 bases from V and 4 bases from J, the junction contained 2 bases not matched to a gene. The CDR3 coding sequence is TGTGCCAGCAGTTTATCTAGCGGGAGGGTAGAGACCCAGTACTTC. It translates to CASSLSSGRVETQYF.

This clonotype appeared a few times. The V call is TRBV29-1, the J call TRBJ2-7; D not resolved. The closer fit of TRBJ2-5 to the DNA end suggests the J call may be wrong. This CDR3 has 12 residues. Per the germline V gene, CDR1 is SQVTM and CDR2 is ANQGSEA. The CDR3 bases are TGCAGCGTTGGTATCGTGGACGAGACCCAGTACTTC. It is translated as CSVGIVDETQYF.

This clonotype was seen only a few times. The V call is TRBV6-5, the J call TRBJ1-6; D might be TRBD1 (5 bases). V was cut by 2 bases and J by 12 bases, with 14 bases left in between. From germline, CDR1 is MNHEY and CDR2 SVGAGI. The CDR3 has 14 residues. The CDR3 DNA follows: TGTGCCAGCAGTTACGGGAAGCTTGGGGGACCCCTCCACTTT. It is translated as CASSYGKLGGPLHF.

This clonotype was seen a few times. This chain joins TRBV6-2 or TRBV6-3 and TRBJ2-3; the D gene is possibly TRBD2 (6 bases). CDR1 and CDR2 from the germline V gene are MNHEY and SVGEGT. The CDR3 covers 16 residues. V lost 5 bases, J lost 2 bases, and 17 bases lay in between. The CDR3 DNA follows: TGTGCCAGCAGTACCACAATAGCGGAGTTCACAGATACGCAGTATTTT. The encoded protein is CASSTTIAEFTDTQYF.

This clonotype has just a few counts. The V call is TRBV20-1, the J call TRBJ2-1; TRBD1 might be the D (8 bases). The CDR3 is 14 residues long. Trimming left V 6 bases short and J 4 bases short, with 16 bases between. Per the germline V gene, CDR1 is DFQATT and CDR2 is SNEGSKA (reference sequence). The CDR3 is CSAYRGGFYNEQFF. The CDR3 nucleotides read TGCAGTGCGTACAGGGGGGGGTTTTACAATGAGCAGTTCTTC.

This chain connects TRBV7-2 to TRBJ2-1, with TRBD2 matching 10 bases. J was trimmed by 10 bases and V by 0 bases; bases with no gene match: 12. Germline-derived CDR1 and CDR2 are SGHTA and FQGNSA. The CDR3 spans 17 residues. CDR3 in amino acids: CTSSLAIVASGRQEQFF. CDR3 nucleotide sequence: TGTACCAGCAGCTTAGCGATTGTGGCTAGCGGGAGACAGGAGCAGTTCTTC.

This clonotype came up many times. This rearrangement joins TRBV20-1 to TRBJ2-7; D possibly uses TRBD1 or TRBD2 (5 bases each). From germline, CDR1 is DFQATT and CDR2 SNEGSKA (reference sequence). V was shortened by 6 bases and J by 5 bases, with 17 bases between the two germline ends. The CDR3 sequence is 13 residues long. The chain's CDR3 is CSARSGAKDEQYF. The CDR3 DNA follows: TGCAGTGCCCGTTCCGGGGCCAAGGACGAGCAGTACTTC.

V usage is TRBV29-1 and J usage is TRBJ2-5, with 12 bases identical to TRBD2. J was trimmed by 11 bases and V by 4 bases; bases with no gene match: 14. Germline values: CDR1 SQVTM, CDR2 ANQGSEA. The CDR3 runs 15 residues. The CDR3 DNA reads TGCAGCGTTGGGGACGGACTAGCGGGAATTAATGAGCAGTACTTC. Translated: CSVGDGLAGINEQYF.

The gene calls are TRBV7-2 and TRBJ1-4, with no clear D. The CDR3 loop spans 13 amino acids. Germline V gene lookup returns CDR1 SGHTA and CDR2 FQGNSA. Trimming stripped 3 bases from V and 4 bases from J, with 6 bases between. This CDR3 is CASSFLGNEKLFF. The DNA of the CDR3 is TGTGCCAGCAGCTTCTTGGGTAATGAAAAACTGTTTTTT.

The V and J genes are TRBV12-3 or TRBV12-4 and TRBJ1-6, with D unclear. V was shortened by 3 bases and J by 9 bases, with 12 bases between the two germline ends. The CDR3 extends over 14 amino acids. Here the CDR3 reads CASSLGRLLSPLHF. The DNA of the CDR3 is TGTGCCAGCAGTTTGGGCAGACTACTTTCACCCCTCCACTTT.

This clonotype has more than one count but fewer than ten. The genes are TRBV7-2 and TRBJ2-5; D gene unclear. From germline, CDR1 is SGHTA and CDR2 FQGNSA. This CDR3 comprises 12 residues. V was trimmed by 5 bases and J by 5 bases, leaving 9 bases between them. The CDR3 DNA reads TGTGCCAGCAGCAACAGTGGGGAGACCCAGTACTTC. Amino acids: CASSNSGETQYF.